Listed below are T cell receptor beta chains from one sample, sequenced in a study of blood T cell repertoires in COVID-19. Generated by immunoSEQ multiplex PCR, the TCRdb table keeps only in-frame clones and is missing some. The table has about 27,000 clones, 80% to 95% seen once; the top ten hold around 2.8%. Sequencing used peripheral blood. The receptor set was obtained from a human donor in a cohort sampled during active COVID-19. Both conserved end residues are part of each CDR3. A D gene is named only where the DNA matches it firmly. Clone sizes are given selectively: once, few, many, or a class where the clone is expanded.

j_call d_call clone_size v_call cdr3_aa cdr3_nt
TRBJ1-1 NA NA TRBV10-2 CASFIQGLTEAFF TGCGCCAGCTTTATACAGGGTTTGACTGAAGCTTTCTTT
TRBJ2-1 NA NA TRBV6-5 CASADPPREQFF TGTGCCAGCGCCGATCCCCCGCGTGAGCAGTTCTTC
TRBJ1-5 TRBD1 NA TRBV6-6 CASSQTGTGRAEAQHF TGTGCCAGCAGTCAAACCGGGACAGGGCGAGCTGAGGCCCAGCATTTT
TRBJ2-1 TRBD1 once TRBV18 CASSPWGQGVVNEQFF TGTGCCAGCTCACCATGGGGACAGGGGGTGGTCAATGAGCAGTTCTTC
TRBJ1-6 NA NA TRBV11-2 CASSLITANSPLHF TGTGCCAGCAGCTTAATCACAGCTAATTCACCCCTCCACTTT
TRBJ2-3 TRBD2 NA TRBV9 CASSVKLAGSDTQYF TGTGCCAGCAGCGTTAAACTAGCGGGTTCAGATACGCAGTATTTT
TRBJ2-2 TRBD1 NA TRBV5-4 CASSLGDRPNTGELFF TGTGCCAGCAGCTTGGGGGACAGGCCGAACACCGGGGAGCTGTTTTTT
TRBJ1-1 NA once TRBV6-6 CASSPNRVSTEAFF TGTGCCAGCAGTCCGAACAGGGTAAGCACTGAAGCTTTCTTT
TRBJ2-3 TRBD2 NA TRBV5-1 CASRSGTSGALSTDTQYF TGCGCCAGCAGGTCGGGGACTAGCGGGGCCCTTAGCACAGATACGCAGTATTTT
TRBJ1-1 TRBD1 NA TRBV5-1 CASSWTGTNTEAFF TGCGCCAGCAGTTGGACAGGCACTAACACTGAAGCTTTCTTT
TRBJ2-1 TRBD2 NA TRBV27 CASSLYSGGSPYNEQFF TGTGCCAGCAGTTTATATAGCGGGGGCTCCCCCTACAATGAGCAGTTCTTC
TRBJ2-2 NA NA TRBV3-1/TRBV3-2 CASSQEGRGNTGELFF TGTGCCAGCAGCCAAGAGGGCAGGGGGAACACCGGGGAGCTGTTTTTT
TRBJ2-7 NA NA TRBV6-5 CASRISGSHEQYF TGTGCCAGCAGGATCTCAGGGTCCCACGAGCAGTACTTC
TRBJ1-1 NA NA TRBV6-6 CASSYPEQGTEAFF TGTGCCAGCAGTTACCCGGAGCAGGGCACTGAAGCTTTCTTT
TRBJ1-1 NA NA TRBV28 CASSSRVWRGTEAFF TGTGCCAGCAGCTCCAGGGTTTGGAGGGGCACTGAAGCTTTCTTT
TRBJ2-3 NA NA TRBV24-1 CATDPGGKRTCGLTDTQYF TGTGCCACCGACCCCGGGGGTAAGCGTACATGCGGGCTCACAGATACGCAGTATTTT
TRBJ1-1 NA NA TRBV18 CASSEDMNTEAFF TGTGCCAGCTCAGAGGACATGAACACTGAAGCTTTCTTT
TRBJ1-2 NA NA TRBV5-1 CASSLDVGGGYTF TGCGCCAGCAGCTTGGATGTCGGCGGCGGCTACACCTTC
TRBJ2-2 TRBD2 NA TRBV28 CASRRGLAANTGELFF TGTGCCAGCAGGAGGGGACTAGCGGCGAACACCGGGGAGCTGTTTTTT
TRBJ1-4 NA NA TRBV7-9 CASSYSQGSGEKLFF TGTGCCAGCAGCTATAGTCAGGGGTCGGGCGAAAAACTGTTTTTT
TRBJ2-1 TRBD2 NA TRBV7-2 CASSLSGGAYNEQFF TGTGCCAGCAGCCTTTCGGGGGGGGCCTACAATGAGCAGTTCTTC
TRBJ2-1 NA NA TRBV27 CASSQITGKNEQFF TGTGCCAGCAGTCAGATTACAGGGAAGAATGAGCAGTTCTTC
TRBJ2-1 NA NA TRBV14 CASSQDLRNEQFF TGTGCCAGCAGCCAAGATCTAAGAAATGAGCAGTTCTTC
TRBJ2-7 TRBD1 NA TRBV5-1 CASSWRDRGPYEQYF TGCGCCAGCAGCTGGCGGGACAGGGGGCCCTACGAGCAGTACTTC
TRBJ2-4 NA NA TRBV5-1 CASSTPPGGVGPKNIQYF TGCGCCAGCAGCACCCCGCCGGGGGGCGTTGGTCCCAAAAACATTCAGTACTTC
TRBJ2-5 TRBD2 NA TRBV5-4 CAVRGGRQETQYF TGTGCCGTTCGGGGGGGCCGCCAAGAGACCCAGTACTTC
TRBJ2-1 TRBD2 NA TRBV7-9 CASSLAGLADEQFF TGTGCCAGCAGCTTAGCGGGACTAGCGGACGAGCAGTTCTTC
TRBJ2-1 TRBD2 NA TRBV19 CASKGTSPRHEQFF TGTGCCAGTAAAGGGACTAGTCCTCGCCATGAGCAGTTCTTC
TRBJ2-5 TRBD2 NA TRBV12-5 CASGQGLATETQYF TGTGCTAGTGGTCAGGGACTAGCGACGGAGACCCAGTACTTC
TRBJ1-5 TRBD1 NA TRBV9 CASSGGQGYSNQPQHF TGTGCCAGCAGCGGGGGACAGGGGTATAGCAATCAGCCCCAGCATTTT
TRBJ2-3 NA NA TRBV4-1 CASSQDRRTSTDTQYF TGCGCCAGCAGCCAAGATAGACGGACTAGCACAGATACGCAGTATTTT
TRBJ1-2 NA NA TRBV24-1 CATSVDSNYGYTF TGTGCCACCAGTGTTGACAGTAACTATGGCTACACCTTC
TRBJ2-2 TRBD2 NA TRBV9 CASSLGGGGELFF TGCGCCAGCAGTCTCGGGGGGGGCGGGGAGCTGTTTTTT
TRBJ2-3 TRBD2 NA TRBV3-1/TRBV3-2 CASSQLSRGGGKTDTQYF TGTGCCAGCAGCCAGCTATCGCGGGGGGGCGGAAAAACAGATACGCAGTATTTT
TRBJ1-2 NA few TRBV5-1 CASSLPAMQGSRLYGYTF TGCGCCAGCAGCTTGCCAGCGATGCAGGGGTCCAGACTCTATGGCTACACCTTC
TRBJ1-5 TRBD1 NA TRBV19 CASSIGDRANDVEHF TGTGCCAGTAGTATAGGGGACAGGGCCAATGATGTGGAGCATTTT
TRBJ2-4 TRBD1 few TRBV18 CASSPWDRGVIQYF TGTGCCAGCTCACCGTGGGACAGGGGGGTCATTCAGTACTTC
TRBJ2-1 TRBD2 NA TRBV5-1 CASTQGSGGAQYNEQFF TGCGCCAGCACCCAGGGTTCCGGGGGGGCCCAATACAATGAGCAGTTCTTC
TRBJ1-4 NA NA TRBV5-6 CASIKAATNEKLFF TGTGCCAGCATCAAAGCTGCAACTAATGAAAAACTGTTTTTT
TRBJ1-1 NA NA TRBV10-3 CAISGEADTEAFF TGTGCCATCAGTGGAGAGGCGGACACTGAAGCTTTCTTT
TRBJ2-5 TRBD2 NA TRBV11-2 CASSLGASGGPSETQYF TGTGCCAGCAGCTTAGGGGCTAGCGGGGGCCCGTCGGAGACCCAGTACTTC
TRBJ1-1 NA NA TRBV12-3/TRBV12-4 CASKTGMNTEAFF TGTGCCAGCAAAACAGGGATGAACACTGAAGCTTTCTTT
TRBJ2-5 NA NA TRBV10-1 CASSDGPGERETQYF TGCGCCAGCAGTGATGGGCCGGGGGAGAGGGAGACCCAGTACTTC
TRBJ2-3 TRBD2 NA TRBV5-1 CASSKRTSATSTDTQYF TGCGCCAGCAGCAAAAGGACTAGCGCGACTAGCACAGATACGCAGTATTTT
TRBJ1-1 NA NA TRBV19 CASRYREYAFF TGTGCCAGTAGGTACAGGGAGTACGCTTTCTTT
TRBJ1-2 NA NA TRBV11-2 CASSLGMDTVYGYTF TGTGCCAGCAGCTTGGGAATGGACACCGTCTATGGCTACACCTTC
TRBJ2-5 NA once TRBV10-1 CASSVLIQETQYF TGCGCCAGCAGTGTACTAATCCAAGAGACCCAGTACTTC
TRBJ1-1 NA once TRBV7-9 CASSTQGTNTEAFF TGTGCCAGCAGCACCCAGGGAACTAACACTGAAGCTTTCTTT